Below are 12 T cell receptor beta chains sequenced from a single sample in a study of blood T cell repertoires in COVID-19. The table came from immunoSEQ multiplex PCR; TCRdb's copy has only in-frame clones and leaves some out. Among around 100,000 clones listed, 91% were seen once. The sample comprised peripheral blood. The receptors here all came from a human donor in a cohort sampled during active COVID-19.

V usage is TRBV4-3 and J usage is TRBJ2-3; D gene uncertain. The CDR3 loop spans 14 amino acids. Germline V CDR1 and CDR2: LGHNA, YSLEER. V was clipped by 4 bases and J by 6 bases, with 14 bases between them. The CDR3 loop reads CASSRLRTGDTQYF. CDR3 DNA sequence: TGCGCCAGCAGCCGCCTAAGAACGGGTGATACGCAGTATTTT.

This clone was detected only once. The chain is built from TRBV25-1 and TRBJ1-1, with D perhaps matching TRBD1 (5 bases). This CDR3 has 13 amino acids. Germline V lookup: CDR1 MGHDK, CDR2 SYGVNS. V dropped 1 base and J dropped 6 bases, with 9 bases sitting between them. The CDR3 sequence is CASSEWGDAEAFF. In DNA, the CDR3 is TGTGCCAGCAGTGAATGGGGCGATGCTGAAGCTTTCTTT.

The J gene is TRBJ1-4, the V gene TRBV28; the D gene is possibly TRBD1 (5 bases). V was clipped by 6 bases and J by 3 bases, with 14 bases between them. CDR3 length: 15 amino acids. From germline, CDR1 is MDHEN and CDR2 SYDVKM. The CDR3 reads CASSLRGLANEKLFF. The CDR3 DNA follows: TGTGCCAGCAGCCTTAGGGGTTTGGCTAATGAAAAACTGTTTTTT. Looking up the rest from reference TRBV28 and TRBJ1-4 gives the full variable domain: DVKVTQSSRYLVKRTGEKVFLECVQDMDHENMFWYRQDPGLGLRLIYFSYDVKMKEKGDIPEGYSVSREKKERFSLILESASTNQTSMYLCASSLRGLANEKLFFGSGTQLSVL.

The chain uses TRBV28 and TRBJ2-5, with 10 bases that match TRBD2. This CDR3 comprises 17 residues. The germline V gene has CDR1 MDHEN and CDR2 SYDVKM. Trimming cost V 1 base and J 2 bases; bases outside gene matches: 7. The chain's CDR3 is CASSLSVLAGNQETQYF. As DNA, the CDR3 is TGTGCCAGCAGTTTATCAGTACTAGCGGGAAATCAAGAGACCCAGTACTTC.

The genes are TRBV11-2 and TRBJ2-1; possible D gene TRBD2, 5 bases. Germline CDR1 is SGHAT and CDR2 is FQNNGV. V shed 2 bases and J shed 0 bases, with 11 bases lying between them. The CDR3 spans 16 residues. CDR3 sequence reads: CASSLFGMSSYNEQFF. In nucleotides, the CDR3 is TGTGCCAGCAGCTTATTCGGGATGAGCTCCTACAATGAGCAGTTCTTC.

V is TRBV6-2 or TRBV6-3 and J is TRBJ2-1; D remains unclear. The CDR3 loop spans 11 amino acids. CDR1 is MNHEY and CDR2 is SVGEGT in the germline V gene. Trimming pared 4 bases from V and 10 bases from J, leaving 8 bases between. CDR3 coding DNA: TGTGCCAGCAGTTTCCATGAGGAGCAGTTCTTC. It translates to CASSFHEEQFF.

This clone has a single count. The V gene is TRBV5-1, the J gene TRBJ2-2, with 16 bases lining up with TRBD2. This CDR3 spans 18 amino acids. The germline CDR1 and CDR2 sequences are SGHRS and YFSETQ. After removal of 3 bases from V and 4 bases from J, the junction contained 6 bases not matched to a gene. This CDR3 is CASSWGLAGGPGTGELFF. CDR3 bases: TGCGCCAGCAGCTGGGGACTAGCGGGAGGGCCTGGCACCGGGGAGCTGTTTTTT. Based on the CDR3 plus reference TRBV5-1 and TRBJ2-2, the full variable domain is KAGVTQTPRYLIKTRGQQVTLSCSPISGHRSVSWYQQTPGQGLQFLFEYFSETQRNKGNFPGRFSGRQFSNSRSEMNVSTLELGDSALYLCASSWGLAGGPGTGELFFGEGSRLTVL.

Only one count was recorded for this clone. The chain employs TRBV7-3 and TRBJ2-5; 7 bases are shared with TRBD2. The V segment lost 4 bases and the J segment 1 base; nucleotides outside the gene matches: 9. The germline V gene has CDR1 SGHTA and CDR2 FQGTGA. This CDR3 is 16 amino acids long. The DNA of the CDR3 is TGTGCCAGCAGCTCCGGTCTCGGCGGGGGCCAAGAGACCCAGTACTTC. Its protein is CASSSGLGGGQETQYF.

CDR3 DNA: TGTGCCAGCAGCTTAGCAACTAGCGCAGATACGCAGTATTTT. Translated, it gives CASSLATSADTQYF. The gene calls are TRBV7-9 and TRBJ2-3, with 7 positions matching TRBD2. The CDR3 contains 14 residues. Germline loops: CDR1 SEHNR, CDR2 FQNEAQ (reference sequence). Trimming removed 0 bases from V and 4 bases from J; junction bases left unmatched: 1.

The chain couples TRBV29-1 to TRBJ1-1; D is unclear. Germline values: CDR1 SQVTM, CDR2 ANQGSEA. Trimming shortened V by 5 bases and J by 2 bases, and 6 bases separated the two germline ends. The CDR3 has 11 amino acids. The CDR3 region is CSVLSNTEAFF. In DNA form, the CDR3 reads TGCAGCGTTTTGAGCAACACTGAAGCTTTCTTT.

This clone was counted ten times or more. V and J are TRBV7-9 and TRBJ2-2; D is uncertain. The germline gives CDR1 SEHNR, CDR2 FQNEAQ (reference sequence). V shed 1 base and J shed 7 bases, with 10 bases lying between them. The CDR3 spans 14 residues. The CDR3 DNA sequence: TGTGCCAGCAGCTTAGGGCTAGTCGTCGGGGAGCTGTTTTTT. Translation: CASSLGLVVGELFF.

J is TRBJ2-7 and V is TRBV13, with D uncertain. Trimming took 4 bases from V and 0 from J, leaving 10 bases between them. The CDR3 length is 14 residues. Looked up from germline, CDR1 is PRHDT and CDR2 is FYEKMQ (reference sequence). In nucleotides, the CDR3 is TGTGCCAGCAGCTCACCCGACAACTCCTACGAGCAGTACTTC. This encodes CASSSPDNSYEQYF.